This TCR beta chain came from a study of spatial heterogeneity in lung cancer. Study-wide context: Tumor-region counts of TCR transcripts tracked strongly with a T cell module score from matched bulk RNA-seq.

This clonotype is medium-sized within its sample. Its target is unknown. This beta chain turned up in a library designed for alpha chains; as an off-target read, its abundance says little. The germline CDR1 and CDR2 sequences are SGHVS and FQNEAQ. Trimming took 0 bases from V and 0 from J, leaving 15 bases between them. The CDR3 is 18 amino acids. Study-wide findings and caveats: Intratumoral expanded alpha and beta TCR counts were found to track tumor mutation counts.

On each TCR cDNA molecule, a unique molecular identifier was present. TCRdb re-called the 5' RACE reads through MiXCR, storing one row per CDR3 protein. The sample yields around 7,900 distinct CDR3 sequences, around 14% seen once. The time point: sample taken at primary tumor resection. Samples were donated by 72 untreated early-stage non-small cell lung cancer patients. Without sorting, whole RNA was sequenced from tumor, nontumor lung or frozen PBMC. The chain carries TRBV7-8 and TRBJ1-3; unclear D gene. This specimen was lung tumor tissue, taken at surgery. The receptor was derived from a female donor with early-stage non-small cell lung cancer. The DNA of the CDR3 is TGTGCCAGCAGCTTAGCGCGCATTTCGGGCCTCTCTGGAAACACCATATATTTT. Translation: CASSLARISGLSGNTIYF.